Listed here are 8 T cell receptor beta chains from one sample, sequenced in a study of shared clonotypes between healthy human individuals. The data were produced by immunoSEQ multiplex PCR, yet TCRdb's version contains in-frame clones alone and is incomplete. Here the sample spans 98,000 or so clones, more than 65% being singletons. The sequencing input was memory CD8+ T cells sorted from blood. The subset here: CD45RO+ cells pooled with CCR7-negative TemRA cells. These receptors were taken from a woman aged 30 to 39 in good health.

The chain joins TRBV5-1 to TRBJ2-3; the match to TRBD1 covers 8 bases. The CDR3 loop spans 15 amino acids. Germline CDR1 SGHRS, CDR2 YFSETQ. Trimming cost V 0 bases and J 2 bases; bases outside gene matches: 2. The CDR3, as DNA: TGCGCCAGCAGCTTGGCAGGGGGCACCACAGATACGCAGTATTTT. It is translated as CASSLAGGTTDTQYF.

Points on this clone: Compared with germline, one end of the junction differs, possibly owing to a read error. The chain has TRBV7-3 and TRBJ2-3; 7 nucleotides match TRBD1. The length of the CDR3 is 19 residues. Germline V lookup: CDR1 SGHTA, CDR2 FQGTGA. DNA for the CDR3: TGTGCCAGCAGCCTAACAGGGGCGCCCCGCGGAACCTCCACAGATACGCAGTATTTT. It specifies CASSLTGAPRGTSTDTQYF.

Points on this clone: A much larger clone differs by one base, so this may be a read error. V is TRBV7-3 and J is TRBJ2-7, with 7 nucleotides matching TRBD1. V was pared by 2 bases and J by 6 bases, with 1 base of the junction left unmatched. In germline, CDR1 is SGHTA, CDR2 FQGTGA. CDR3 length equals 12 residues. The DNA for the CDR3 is TGTGCCAGCAGCTTAGCAGGGGGCGAGCAGTACTTC. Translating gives CASSLAGGEQYF.

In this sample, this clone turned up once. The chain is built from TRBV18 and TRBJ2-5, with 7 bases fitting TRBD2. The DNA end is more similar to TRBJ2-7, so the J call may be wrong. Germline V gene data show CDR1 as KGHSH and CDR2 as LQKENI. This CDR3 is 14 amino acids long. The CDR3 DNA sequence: TGTGCCAGCTCACGGCGGGAGAACTCCTACGAGCAGTACTTC. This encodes CASSRRENSYEQYF.

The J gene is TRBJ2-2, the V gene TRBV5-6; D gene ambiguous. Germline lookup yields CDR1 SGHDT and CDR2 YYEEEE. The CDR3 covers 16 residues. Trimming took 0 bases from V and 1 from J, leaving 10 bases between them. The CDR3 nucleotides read TGTGCCAGCAGCTTGGTCGAGACACTGAACACCGGGGAGCTGTTTTTT. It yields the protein CASSLVETLNTGELFF.

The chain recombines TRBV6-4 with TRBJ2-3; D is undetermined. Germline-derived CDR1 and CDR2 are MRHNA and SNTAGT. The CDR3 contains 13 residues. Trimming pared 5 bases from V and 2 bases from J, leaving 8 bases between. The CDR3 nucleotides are TGTGCCAGCAGTCTCGGGCCCACAGATACGCAGTATTTT. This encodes CASSLGPTDTQYF.

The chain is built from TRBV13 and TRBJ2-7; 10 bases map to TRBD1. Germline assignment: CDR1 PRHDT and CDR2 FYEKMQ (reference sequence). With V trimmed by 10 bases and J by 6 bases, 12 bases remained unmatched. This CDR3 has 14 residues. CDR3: CATCPGQGTCEQYF. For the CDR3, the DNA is TGTGCCACCTGCCCGGGACAGGGGACATGCGAGCAGTACTTC.

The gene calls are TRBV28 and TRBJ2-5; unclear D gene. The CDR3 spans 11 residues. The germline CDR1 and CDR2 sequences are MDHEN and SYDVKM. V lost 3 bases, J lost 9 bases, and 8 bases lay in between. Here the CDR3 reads CASSFSYSQYF. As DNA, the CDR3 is TGTGCCAGCAGTTTTTCGTATTCCCAGTACTTC.